Presented here are 11 T cell receptor beta chains from one specimen sequenced in a study of early T cells in non-severe SARS-CoV-2 infection. TCRdb analysed the 5' RACE reads with MiXCR anew, one entry per CDR3 protein. The sample lists about 76,000 distinct CDR3 sequences; approximately 10% were seen once. The sample consisted of whole blood. These receptors were taken from an adult who was a healthcare worker with PCR-confirmed SARS-CoV-2 infection or an uninfected control (not recorded which).

The V and J genes are TRBV9 and TRBJ1-1, with D possibly matching TRBD1 (6 bases). The V end was cut by 0 bases, the J end by 11 bases, with 20 bases between. This CDR3 has 15 residues. CDR1 SGDLS and CDR2 YYNGEE come from the germline V gene. The CDR3 DNA reads TGTGCCAGCAGCGTAGTGGGGAACAGGGCAGCAACGGCTTTCTTT. Amino acid sequence: CASSVVGNRAATAFF.

The table lists this clonotype with a few counts. DNA of the CDR3: TGTGCCCTAGGACAGGGATATAGCACAGATACGCAGTATTTT. This codes for CALGQGYSTDTQYF. V is TRBV7-7 and J is TRBJ2-3; 8 bases align to TRBD1. V shed 11 bases and J 0 bases; nucleotides not matched to a gene: 7. This CDR3 region has 14 residues. Germline assignment: CDR1 SSHAT and CDR2 FNYEAQ (reference sequence).

To note about this clonotype: No conserved phenylalanine or tryptophan is present at the end of the CDR3, so a read error is the likely explanation. The chain couples TRBV6-6 to TRBJ2-3, with 9 bases matching TRBD1. CDR3 size: 17 residues. J lost 6 bases, V lost 2 bases, and 12 bases had no gene match. Germline V CDR1 and CDR2: MNHNY, SVGAGI (reference sequence). CDR3 bases: TGTGCCAGCAGTTACCCCCCGGGACAGGGAACATCGGATACGCAGTATTGT. Its translation: CASSYPPGQGTSDTQYC.

The rearrangement joins TRBV12-3 or TRBV12-4 to TRBJ1-2; 9 bases map to TRBD1. This CDR3 is 14 amino acids long. The J segment lost 7 bases and the V segment lost 3 bases, leaving 6 bases of the junction unmatched. Here the CDR3 DNA reads TGTGCCAGCAGTTTGTGGGACAGGGCGCGTGGCTACACCTTC. Its protein is CASSLWDRARGYTF.

This clonotype was seen a handful of times. The rearrangement links TRBV27 to TRBJ1-6; D uncertain. Trimming left V 3 bases short and J 10 bases short, with 19 bases between. Germline assignment: CDR1 MNHEY and CDR2 SMNVEV (reference sequence). The CDR3 runs to 16 residues. The CDR3 protein is CASSFDSDPYLSPLHF. CDR3 sequence (DNA): TGTGCCAGCAGTTTCGACTCAGACCCTTATCTCTCACCCCTCCACTTT.

This clonotype was counted many times. The germline gene is not matched at one end of the junction; a read error may be the cause. The V and J genes are TRBV7-3 and TRBJ1-1; D might be TRBD1 (6 bases). Germline V gene sequence: CDR1 SGHTA, CDR2 FQGTGA. CDR3 length: 14 amino acids. In DNA, the CDR3 is TGTGCCAGCAGCGCAGACGGCAGGGACACTGAAGTTTTCTTT. It translates to CASSADGRDTEVFF. Using reference TRBV7-3 and TRBJ1-1 for the parts outside the CDR3, the full variable domain is GAGVSQTPSNKVTEKGKYVELRCDPISGHTALYWYRQSLGQGPEFLIYFQGTGAADDSGLPNDRFFAVRPEGSVSTLKIQRTERGDSAVYLCASSADGRDTEVFFGQGTRLTVV.

The chain uses TRBV7-9 and TRBJ1-5; 7 nucleotides agree with TRBD1. Germline CDR1 is SEHNR and CDR2 is FQNEAQ (reference sequence). CDR3 length equals 14 residues. Trimming removed 1 base from V and 4 bases from J; junction bases left unmatched: 1. The CDR3, as DNA: TGTGCCAGCAGCTTAGGACAGGGTAATCAGCCCCAGCATTTT. Protein product: CASSLGQGNQPQHF.

Only a few counts were recorded for this clonotype. The V call is TRBV29-1, the J call TRBJ1-2; possible D gene TRBD1, 6 bases. This CDR3 has 12 residues. V was clipped by 7 bases and J by 3 bases, with 12 bases between them. Germline assignment: CDR1 SQVTM and CDR2 ANQGSEA. This chain's CDR3 is CSAPKGDYGYTF. CDR3 sequence (DNA): TGCAGCGCCCCAAAGGGGGACTATGGCTACACCTTC.

The sample holds many counts of this clonotype. The chain couples TRBV2 to TRBJ2-7; no firm D call. Trimming shortened V by 8 bases and J by 3 bases, and 11 bases separated the two germline ends. The CDR3 length is 12 residues. Per germline, CDR1 SNHLY and CDR2 FYNNEI. The CDR3 loop is CASSSDVYEQYF. The CDR3 coding sequence is TGTGCCAGCTCGTCGGATGTCTACGAGCAGTACTTC. Filled out from reference TRBV2 and TRBJ2-7, the complete variable domain reads EPEVTQTPSHQVTQMGQEVILRCVPISNHLYFYWYRQILGQKVEFLVSFYNNEISEKSEIFDDQFSVERPDGSNFTLKIRSTKLEDSAMYFCASSSDVYEQYFGPGTRLTVT.

This clonotype appeared many times. This chain joins TRBV29-1 and TRBJ1-5, with D tentatively TRBD1 (6 bases). Germline values: CDR1 SQVTM, CDR2 ANQGSEA. Trimming stripped 5 bases from V and 2 bases from J, with 13 bases between. The CDR3 contains 14 residues. CDR3 nucleotide sequence: TGCAGCGTTACGGGTGGGGGGCGCAATCAGCCCCAGCATTTT. It codes for CSVTGGGRNQPQHF.

This clonotype came up many times. The chain couples TRBV7-9 to TRBJ2-2; D is perhaps TRBD2 (6 bases). Looked up from germline, CDR1 is SEHNR and CDR2 is FQNEAQ (reference sequence). The CDR3 is made up of 16 amino acids. Trimming took 5 bases from V and 6 from J, leaving 19 bases between them. CDR3 loop: CASSTPGAGYAGELFF. CDR3 DNA sequence: TGTGCCAGCAGCACCCCGGGAGCAGGGTACGCCGGGGAGCTGTTTTTT.